The T cell receptor beta chain under discussion was sequenced for a study of Ad26.COV2.S vaccination and SARS-CoV-2 variants. Study at large: Doses of Ad26.COV2.S were injected into muscle once or twice, 56 days apart. Study conclusions and caveats: Analyses of TCR breadth and depth may have underestimated total T cell responses. Vaccine recipients had higher spike-specific TCR breadth than placebo recipients. Recipients of either vaccine or placebo displayed similar breadth of non-spike TCRs.

The treatment here: some 20 received Ad26.COV2.S at low or high dose, single or two shots; roughly 5 received placebo; per-sample allocation not given. Day 63 following the first vaccine or placebo injection was when the samples were taken. Data came from immunoSEQ multiplex PCR; TCRdb stores just in-frame clones and leaves some out. This table holds about 410,000 clones, approximately 89% found once. From germline, CDR1 is SGHTA and CDR2 FQGNSA. The CDR3 length is 13 residues. The junction had 8 bases not matched to a gene; V was cut back by 3 bases and J by 9 bases. On this clone itself: The antigen is undetermined.

The sequenced sample was peripheral blood, obtained in a trial of Ad26.COV2.S vaccine versus placebo. This TCR was sampled from a person aged 18-65 years who received the Ad26.COV2.S COVID-19 vaccine or a placebo. The rearrangement uses TRBV7-2 and TRBJ2-7; 7 bases are shared with TRBD2. The CDR3 DNA reads TGTGCCAGCAGCTTCGGGGGGAACCCTACGCAGTACTTC. Translation gives CASSFGGNPTQYF.